The clone carrying this T cell receptor beta chain was recorded only once. This record comes from a study of shared clonotypes between healthy human individuals. Profiled with immunoSEQ multiplex PCR; TCRdb holds only in-frame clones, not every one. Of a few hundred thousand clones listed, roughly 97% are singletons. Source material: naive CD4+ T cells sorted from blood. Subset of the sample: CD45RA+ positively selected. This sequence originates from a woman aged 25 to 45 in good health.

CDR3 amino acids: CASSLSWTGVPLNTDTQYF. In nucleotides, the CDR3 is TGCGCCAGCAGCTTGTCGTGGACAGGGGTCCCCCTAAACACAGATACGCAGTATTTT. J is TRBJ2-3 and V is TRBV5-1; TRBD1 agrees at 9 bases. This CDR3 is 19 amino acids long. The junction had 14 bases not matched to a gene; V was cut back by 1 base and J by 2 bases. Per germline, CDR1 SGHRS and CDR2 YFSETQ.